This T cell receptor (beta chain) was identified during a study of OX40 agonist ivuxolimab in advanced cancers. Study summary: The patients' treatment was ivuxolimab, an agonistic anti-OX40 (CD134) antibody. Participants could have had prior anti-PD-1, anti-PD-L1 or anti-CTLA-4 therapy, and 40% had some. Study conclusions and caveats: Clones of CD4+ and CD8+ blood T cells grew by week 6 at doses of 0.1 to 3.0 mg/kg.

About this clone itself: Its matching antigen is unknown.

At cycle 4 day 1, cycle 7 day 1, and baseline, blood was sampled. V dropped 0 bases and J dropped 5 bases, with 7 bases sitting between them. Germline V CDR1 and CDR2: SEHNR, FQNEAQ (reference sequence). The CDR3 runs to 14 residues. Repertoires were generated with immunoSEQ multiplex PCR, while TCRdb's copy carries only in-frame clones and drops some. The profile shows about 98,000 clones, about 88% of them singletons. The clonotype was recovered from an adult with an advanced solid tumor such as melanoma, head and neck, liver or kidney cancer. The starting material was CD4+ or CD8+ T cells sorted from blood, obtained in a trial of the OX40 agonist ivuxolimab. J is TRBJ2-2 and V is TRBV7-9; D is unclear. The CDR3 reads CASSLAGGTGELFF. For the CDR3, the DNA is TGTGCCAGCAGCTTAGCGGGCGGAACCGGGGAGCTGTTTTTT.